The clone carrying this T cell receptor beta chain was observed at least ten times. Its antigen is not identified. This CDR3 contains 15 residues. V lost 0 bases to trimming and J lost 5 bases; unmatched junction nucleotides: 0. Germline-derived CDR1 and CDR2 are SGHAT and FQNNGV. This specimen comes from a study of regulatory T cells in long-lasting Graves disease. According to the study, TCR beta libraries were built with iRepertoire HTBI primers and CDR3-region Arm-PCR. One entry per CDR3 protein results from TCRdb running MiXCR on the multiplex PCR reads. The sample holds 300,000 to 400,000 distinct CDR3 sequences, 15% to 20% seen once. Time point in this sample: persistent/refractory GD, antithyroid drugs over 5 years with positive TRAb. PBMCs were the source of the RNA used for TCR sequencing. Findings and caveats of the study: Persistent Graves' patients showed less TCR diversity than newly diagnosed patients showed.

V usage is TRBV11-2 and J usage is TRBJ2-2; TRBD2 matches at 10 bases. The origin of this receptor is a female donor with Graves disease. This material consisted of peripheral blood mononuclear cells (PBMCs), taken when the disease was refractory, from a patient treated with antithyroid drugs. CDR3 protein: CASSLELAGTGELFF. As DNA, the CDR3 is TGTGCCAGCAGCTTAGAACTAGCGGGGACCGGGGAGCTGTTTTTT.